The 31 T cell receptor beta chains below all came from one sample that was sequenced in a study of CD8+ T cells in alopecia areata. Extraction and reverse transcription of RNA yielded cDNA as the sequencing template. Some clones are missing from TCRdb's copy, which holds only in-frame ones; the method was immunoSEQ multiplex PCR. The repertoire holds 190,000 or so clones, with 55% to 70% as singletons. Treatment in this sample: oral pan-JAK inhibitor, 5-10 mg twice daily. Specimen: CD4+ T cells sorted from blood, collected at week 4, from a patient treated with tofacitinib. All receptors come from a human donor with alopecia areata.

Only one count was recorded for this clone. This chain connects TRBV30 to TRBJ2-3; D not certain. The CDR3 consists of 12 residues. Germline V lookup: CDR1 GTSNPN, CDR2 SVGIG (reference sequence). V was cut by 5 bases and J by 0 bases, with 6 bases left in between. The CDR3 DNA is TGTGCCTGGCAAAGGAGCACAGATACGCAGTATTTT. Protein sequence: CAWQRSTDTQYF.

The J gene is TRBJ1-5, the V gene TRBV7-9; D perhaps matches TRBD1 (5 bases). V shed 5 bases and J shed 4 bases, with 12 bases lying between them. The CDR3 has 14 amino acids. The germline V gene has CDR1 SEHNR and CDR2 FQNEAQ (reference sequence). For the CDR3, the DNA is TGTGCCAGCAGCCGCGCTGGGGGTAATCAGCCCCAGCATTTT. Protein sequence: CASSRAGGNQPQHF.

The CDR3 sequence is CASSQPSGQGGYGYTF. The CDR3 nucleotides are TGTGCCAGCAGCCAACCCTCTGGACAGGGGGGATATGGCTACACCTTC. The chain recombines TRBV4-2 with TRBJ1-2; 10 nucleotides agree with TRBD1. There are 16 residues in the CDR3. V gave up 2 bases and J gave up 5 bases; unmatched junction bases: 8. CDR1 is LGHNA, CDR2 YNFKEQ, per germline.

The rearrangement uses TRBV6-1 and TRBJ1-6; 9 positions agree with TRBD1. V trimming: 8 bases; J trimming: 12 bases; junction bases outside the gene matches: 5. The CDR3 consists of 12 residues. Per the germline V gene, CDR1 is MNHNS and CDR2 is SASEGT. This CDR3 reads CASQGQGGPLHF. In DNA form, the CDR3 reads TGTGCCAGCCAGGGACAGGGAGGACCCCTCCACTTT.

This clone was seen a handful of times. This sample also contains other DNA sequences that code for the same CDR3. The chain couples TRBV2 to TRBJ2-2; no firm D call. The CDR3 has 13 amino acids. Germline V CDR1 and CDR2: SNHLY, FYNNEI. V was shortened by 1 base and J by 1 base, with 1 base between the two germline ends. The CDR3 DNA reads as TGTGCCAGCAGTGAAGGGAACACCGGGGAGCTGTTTTTT. Its translation is CASSEGNTGELFF.

This clone was seen once. The rearrangement uses TRBV5-1 and TRBJ2-1; 9 nucleotides align to TRBD2. J was trimmed by 3 bases and V by 3 bases; bases with no gene match: 13. The CDR3 extends over 18 amino acids. Germline V gene sequence: CDR1 SGHRS, CDR2 YFSETQ. DNA for the CDR3: TGCGCCAGCAGCTCTCAAGGGGCGGGGGGGCCGGACTACAATGAGCAGTTCTTC. Translating gives CASSSQGAGGPDYNEQFF.

The chain is built from TRBV28 and TRBJ1-1; a weak D match, TRBD1 (5 bases). Per the germline V gene, CDR1 is MDHEN and CDR2 is SYDVKM. Trimming stripped 7 bases from V and 4 bases from J, with 19 bases between. This CDR3 has 15 residues. CDR3 DNA: TGTGCCAGCACCGCTGGCGGGGGGAGGTCCACTGAAGCTTTCTTT. Amino acid sequence: CASTAGGGRSTEAFF.

This clone is categorized as medium-sized. The chain carries TRBV5-1 and TRBJ1-2; tentatively, D is TRBD1 (5 bases). Germline V gives CDR1 SGHRS, CDR2 YFSETQ. Deletions cut 3 bases from V and 8 bases from J, with 14 bases between. The CDR3 has 13 residues. The CDR3 here is CASSSDGQGGYTF. The DNA for the CDR3 is TGCGCCAGCAGCTCGGACGGCCAGGGAGGCTACACCTTC.

This clone was seen a handful of times. J is TRBJ2-7 and V is TRBV4-2; TRBD1 matches 10 bases. Germline CDR1 reads LGHNA; CDR2 reads YNFKEQ. V lost 2 bases to trimming and J lost 1 base; unmatched junction nucleotides: 2. This CDR3 region has 15 residues. CDR3 residues: CASSQPGQGSYEQYF. The CDR3 region has the DNA TGTGCCAGCAGCCAACCGGGACAGGGGTCCTACGAGCAGTACTTC.

This clone was detected a few times. The CDR3 region is CASSQGLGTGELFF. The CDR3 nucleotides are TGCGCCAGCAGTCAGGGGTTGGGCACCGGGGAGCTGTTTTTT. The chain joins TRBV23-1 to TRBJ2-2, with D unclear. TRBV23-1 is an ORF for which the function is uncertain. This CDR3 has 14 amino acids. The V gene lost 3 bases and the J gene lost 4 bases, with 9 bases spanning the gap.

The gene calls are TRBV30 and TRBJ2-3, with D uncertain. Between the trimmed V and J ends, which lost 0 bases and 6 bases, there was a span of 16 bases. Germline-derived CDR1 and CDR2 are GTSNPN and SVGIG (reference sequence). This CDR3 has 15 amino acids. CDR3 sequence: CAWSVALAWIDTQYF. The DNA for the CDR3 is TGTGCCTGGAGTGTAGCGTTAGCTTGGATTGATACGCAGTATTTT.

In this sample, this clone turned up a few times. The rearrangement links TRBV2 to TRBJ1-1; D ambiguous. Trimming pared 7 bases from V and 1 base from J, leaving 16 bases between. The CDR3 is made up of 15 amino acids. Germline loops: CDR1 SNHLY, CDR2 FYNNEI. As DNA, the CDR3 is TGTGCCAGCACTCGGACGGAGGTAGCGAACACTGAAGCTTTCTTT. As protein: CASTRTEVANTEAFF.

This clone was observed a few times. The gene calls are TRBV28 and TRBJ1-2; D is possibly TRBD1 (6 bases). V lost 0 bases to trimming and J lost 7 bases, with 15 bases between them. Per the germline V gene, CDR1 is MDHEN and CDR2 is SYDVKM. CDR3 length equals 15 residues. CDR3 sequence reads: CASSLWAGEWSGYTF. The CDR3 nucleotides are TGTGCCAGCAGTTTATGGGCAGGGGAATGGAGTGGCTACACCTTC.

This clone was counted between two and nine times. Other DNA sequences in the sample encode the same CDR3. The rearrangement joins TRBV20-1 to TRBJ2-5; no definite D call. V gave up 2 bases and J gave up 1 base, with 2 bases separating them. The length of the CDR3 is 11 residues. From germline, CDR1 is DFQATT and CDR2 SNEGSKA (reference sequence). The CDR3 coding sequence is TGCAGTGCTAGATCCCAAGAGACCCAGTACTTC. Its protein product is CSARSQETQYF.

This chain connects TRBV5-1 to TRBJ2-7; 10 nucleotides match TRBD1. V dropped 4 bases and J dropped 5; count of bases not matched to a gene: 9. Germline CDR1 and CDR2: SGHRS and YFSETQ. The CDR3 consists of 15 residues. As DNA, the CDR3 is TGCGCCAGCAGCCTACGACAGGGGGCACTTGACGAGCAGTACTTC. Translation gives CASSLRQGALDEQYF.

The chain has TRBV7-9 and TRBJ1-1; TRBD1 aligns across 7 bases. The V segment lost 8 bases and the J segment 0 bases; nucleotides outside the gene matches: 9. Germline assignment: CDR1 SEHNR and CDR2 FQNEAQ (reference sequence). The CDR3 contains 15 residues. CDR3 residues: CASLRGVTMNTEAFF. The CDR3 coding sequence is TGTGCCAGCCTCAGGGGGGTGACCATGAACACTGAAGCTTTCTTT.

The chain employs TRBV6-1 and TRBJ2-3, with a weak D call TRBD1 (6 bases). The length of the CDR3 is 15 residues. The germline V gene encodes CDR1 MNHNS and CDR2 SASEGT. Trimming pared 4 bases from V and 6 bases from J, leaving 17 bases between. In nucleotides, the CDR3 is TGTGCCAGCAGTGGAGGACAGTGGACGGTGGATACGCAGTATTTT. It specifies CASSGGQWTVDTQYF.

The chain uses TRBV29-1 and TRBJ1-1, with 9 bases matching TRBD1. Germline values: CDR1 SQVTM, CDR2 ANQGSEA. V gave up 2 bases and J gave up 1 base; unmatched junction bases: 2. The CDR3 length is 14 residues. The CDR3 DNA reads as TGCAGCGTTGAATCGGACAGGGGGAACACTGAAGCTTTCTTT. Its protein is CSVESDRGNTEAFF.

A few counts support this clone. The chain carries TRBV6-6 and TRBJ1-1; D ambiguous. The CDR3 length is 13 residues. Germline CDR1 is MNHNY and CDR2 is SVGAGI (reference sequence). V was pared by 4 bases and J by 5 bases, with 11 bases between. CDR3 loop: CASSFGVGTEAFF. CDR3 nucleotides: TGTGCCAGCAGTTTCGGGGTAGGGACTGAAGCTTTCTTT.

The chain links TRBV5-6 to TRBJ1-5; 8 nucleotides align to TRBD1. The CDR3 loop spans 16 amino acids. V gave up 4 bases and J gave up 3 bases; unmatched junction bases: 9. CDR1 is SGHDT, CDR2 YYEEEE, per germline. The CDR3 region is CASSPGGTGFNQPQHF. CDR3 DNA: TGTGCCAGCAGCCCGGGAGGGACAGGTTTCAATCAGCCCCAGCATTTT.

The gene calls are TRBV27 and TRBJ2-7; TRBD1 is a possible D gene (6 bases). V lost 0 bases and J lost 6, with 12 bases in between. CDR3 length equals 14 residues. Germline CDR1 is MNHEY and CDR2 is SMNVEV (reference sequence). This chain's CDR3 is CASSLSRGNSEQYF. The CDR3 DNA sequence: TGTGCCAGCAGTTTATCGAGGGGGAACTCCGAGCAGTACTTC.

V gene TRBV6-5 combines with J gene TRBJ1-1; a possible D gene is TRBD1 (6 bases). This CDR3 spans 14 amino acids. The V end lost 6 bases, the J end lost 4 bases, and 15 bases lay between the germline ends. Germline loops: CDR1 MNHEY, CDR2 SVGAGI. The CDR3 spells CASSRGALGTEAFF. The CDR3 DNA sequence: TGTGCCAGCAGCCGGGGGGCGTTGGGCACTGAAGCTTTCTTT.

This clone appeared a single time. The chain employs TRBV30 and TRBJ1-1; D not certain. Germline V gene lookup returns CDR1 GTSNPN and CDR2 SVGIG (reference sequence). V lost 0 bases and J 5 bases, leaving 7 bases between the germline ends. The CDR3 extends over 12 amino acids. CDR3 bases: TGTGCCTGGAGTGTACGACTAACTGAAGCTTTCTTT. The encoded protein is CAWSVRLTEAFF.

The chain has TRBV2 and TRBJ1-5; D gene unclear. V lost 4 bases, J lost 5 bases, and 12 bases lay in between. The CDR3 totals 14 residues. CDR1 SNHLY and CDR2 FYNNEI come from the germline V gene. CDR3 amino acids: CASSGRPVHQPQHF. CDR3 in DNA: TGTGCCAGCAGTGGTCGGCCGGTCCATCAGCCCCAGCATTTT.

The chain employs TRBV5-1 and TRBJ2-5; D might be TRBD2 (7 bases). Germline V lookup: CDR1 SGHRS, CDR2 YFSETQ. V lost 7 bases to trimming and J lost 0 bases, with 10 bases between them. The CDR3 loop spans 13 amino acids. The CDR3 DNA reads as TGCGCCAGCGGGGGGGCAGACCAAGAGACCCAGTACTTC. Translation gives CASGGADQETQYF.

With respect to this clone: Additional DNA sequences in this sample encode the identical CDR3. The V call is TRBV5-1, the J call TRBJ2-7; 7 nucleotides align to TRBD1. Germline loops: CDR1 SGHRS, CDR2 YFSETQ. J gave up 1 base and V 3 bases, and 4 bases lay outside the gene matches. CDR3 size: 14 residues. In nucleotides, the CDR3 is TGCGCCAGCAGCTCGGGACAGCCATCCTACGAGCAGTACTTC. Its translation: CASSSGQPSYEQYF.

The chain combines TRBV5-1 with TRBJ2-6, with a tentative D call TRBD1 (6 bases). Germline assignment: CDR1 SGHRS and CDR2 YFSETQ. This CDR3 comprises 15 residues. Trimming removed 3 bases at V and 4 bases at J, with 11 bases between. Here the CDR3 DNA reads TGCGCCAGCAGCTCACAGGGTGACGGGGCCAACGTCCTGACTTTC. Encoded protein: CASSSQGDGANVLTF.

The chain joins TRBV13 to TRBJ2-1; D gene unclear. Per the germline V gene, CDR1 is PRHDT and CDR2 is FYEKMQ (reference sequence). Trimming took 3 bases from V and 6 from J, leaving 12 bases between them. CDR3 length: 14 amino acids. CDR3 in DNA: TGTGCCAGCAGCTTCCCCTTGTTTGCCAATGAGCAGTTCTTC. Translation: CASSFPLFANEQFF.

The gene calls are TRBV30 and TRBJ1-1; D may be TRBD1 (5 bases). CDR1 is GTSNPN, CDR2 SVGIG, per germline (reference sequence). The germline V and J ends were trimmed by 4 bases and 4 bases, with 13 bases remaining between them. The CDR3 has 13 residues. The CDR3 sequence is CAWTGFFGTEAFF. For the CDR3, the DNA is TGTGCCTGGACAGGGTTCTTCGGCACTGAAGCTTTCTTT.

The J gene is TRBJ1-1, the V gene TRBV30; TRBD1 is a possible D gene (5 bases). The CDR3 consists of 13 residues. Between the trimmed V and J ends, which lost 5 bases and 1 base, there was a span of 11 bases. Per germline, CDR1 GTSNPN and CDR2 SVGIG (reference sequence). CDR3 in DNA: TGTGCCTGGGCGGGGGATAAGAACACTGAAGCTTTCTTT. It codes for CAWAGDKNTEAFF. Combining the CDR3 with reference TRBV30 and TRBJ1-1 gives the whole variable domain SQTIHQWPATLVQPVGSPLSLECTVEGTSNPNLYWYRQAAGRGLQLLFYSVGIGQISSEVPQNLSASRPQDRQFILSSKKLLLSDSGFYLCAWAGDKNTEAFFGQGTRLTVV.

The chain combines TRBV5-1 with TRBJ2-3, with a tentative D call TRBD1 (6 bases). The CDR3 consists of 15 residues. CDR1 and CDR2 (germline): SGHRS, YFSETQ. The germline V and J ends were trimmed by 1 base and 2 bases, with 11 bases remaining between them. In nucleotides, the CDR3 is TGCGCCAGCAGCTTGCTGGGGGCGGACACAGATACGCAGTATTTT. Amino acid sequence: CASSLLGADTDTQYF. Drawing the rest from reference TRBV5-1 and TRBJ2-3, the complete variable domain is KAGVTQTPRYLIKTRGQQVTLSCSPISGHRSVSWYQQTPGQGLQFLFEYFSETQRNKGNFPGRFSGRQFSNSRSEMNVSTLELGDSALYLCASSLLGADTDTQYFGPGTRLTVL.